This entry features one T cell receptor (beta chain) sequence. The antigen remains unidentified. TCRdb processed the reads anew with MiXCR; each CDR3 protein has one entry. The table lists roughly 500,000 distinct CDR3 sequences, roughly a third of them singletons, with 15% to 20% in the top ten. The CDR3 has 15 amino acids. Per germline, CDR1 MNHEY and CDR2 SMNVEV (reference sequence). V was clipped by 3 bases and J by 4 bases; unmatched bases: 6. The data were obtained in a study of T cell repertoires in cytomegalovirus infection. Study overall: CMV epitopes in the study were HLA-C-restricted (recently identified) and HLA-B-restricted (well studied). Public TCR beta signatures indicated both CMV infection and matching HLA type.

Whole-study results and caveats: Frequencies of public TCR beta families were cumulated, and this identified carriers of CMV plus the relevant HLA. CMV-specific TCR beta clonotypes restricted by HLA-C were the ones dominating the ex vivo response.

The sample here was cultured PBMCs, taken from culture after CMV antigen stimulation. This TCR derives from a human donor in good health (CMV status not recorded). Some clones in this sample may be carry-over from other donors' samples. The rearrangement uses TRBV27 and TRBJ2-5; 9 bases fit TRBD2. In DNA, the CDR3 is TGTGCCAGCAGTTTTTCAGCGGGAGGAAGAGAGACCCAGTACTTC. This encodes CASSFSAGGRETQYF.